This TCR beta chain is from a study of blood T cell repertoires in COVID-19. Study at large: There were acute and convalescent COVID-19 samples, and they came from the United States, Italy and Spain. In each case, the material was cDNA or gDNA derived from T cells, B-cell-depleted T cells, or PBMCs.

Per the authors' pipeline: Reference gene primer amplification gave estimated nucleated cell counts. This table comes from immunoSEQ multiplex PCR, and its TCRdb copy is limited to in-frame clones, with some not included. V, J and clone size reflect that table, while D and trimming were determined from the DNA. The sample holds 65,000 to 90,000 clones, around 90% seen once. The CDR3 length is 13 residues. V was pared by 7 bases and J by 4 bases, with 5 bases of the junction left unmatched. Germline V gene lookup returns CDR1 LNHDA and CDR2 SQIVND (reference sequence). The TCR was taken from a human donor in a cohort sampled during active COVID-19. J is TRBJ2-3 and V is TRBV19; 7 bases map to TRBD1. The sample consisted of peripheral blood. The chain's CDR3 is CASILTGSDTQYF. The CDR3 nucleotides read TGTGCCAGTATTTTGACAGGGTCAGATACGCAGTATTTT.